This TCR beta chain was identified during a study of blood T cell repertoires in COVID-19. Study-level information: T cells, B-cell-depleted T cells, or PBMCs supplied cDNA or gDNA.

The assay was immunoSEQ multiplex PCR, and TCRdb's table has in-frame clones only and misses some. The sample records about 93,000 clones, almost 80% being singletons. The CDR3 length is 13 residues. V dropped 4 bases and J dropped 0 bases, with 7 bases sitting between them. CDR1 SGHDT and CDR2 YYEEEE come from the germline V gene. The receptor comes from a human donor in a cohort sampled during active COVID-19. Sequenced input: peripheral blood. The V gene is TRBV5-6, the J gene TRBJ1-1, with D possibly TRBD1 on 6 matching bases. The CDR3 bases are TGTGCCAGCAGCCGGACAGTGAACACTGAAGCTTTCTTT. Residues: CASSRTVNTEAFF.